Presented here are 13 T cell receptor beta chains from one specimen sequenced in a study of blood T cell repertoires in COVID-19. Clones were sequenced by immunoSEQ multiplex PCR, and TCRdb holds only the in-frame ones, with some missing. This table holds roughly 86,000 clones, 70% to 90% found once. Sequencing was carried out using peripheral blood. These receptors all stem from a man in his forties with acute or convalescent COVID-19.

The gene calls are TRBV11-2 and TRBJ2-4; TRBD2 is a possible D gene (5 bases). The V end was cut by 5 bases, the J end by 5 bases, with 16 bases between. CDR3 length equals 15 residues. From germline, CDR1 is SGHAT and CDR2 FQNNGV. This CDR3 reads CASSLYSGTQNIQYF. CDR3 bases: TGTGCCAGCAGCCTGTATTCGGGAACCCAAAACATTCAGTACTTC.

The chain employs TRBV24-1 and TRBJ2-1; 7 nucleotides align to TRBD1. Trimming cost V 3 bases and J 7 bases; bases outside gene matches: 5. CDR3 length: 14 amino acids. From germline, CDR1 is KGHDR and CDR2 SFDVKD. The CDR3 DNA sequence: TGTGCCACCAGTGATCCCGGGACAGATAATGAGCAGTTCTTC. Encoded protein: CATSDPGTDNEQFF.

This clone is a singleton in its sample. J is TRBJ2-5 and V is TRBV4-1; a possible D gene is TRBD1 (6 bases). Trimming took 1 base from V and 5 from J, leaving 11 bases between them. CDR3 length equals 14 residues. In germline, CDR1 is MGHRA, CDR2 YSYEKL. This chain's CDR3 is CASSQVGQGETQYF. For the CDR3, the DNA is TGCGCCAGCAGCCAAGTCGGGCAGGGGGAGACCCAGTACTTC.

The chain links TRBV5-8 to TRBJ2-7; 13 positions match TRBD2. In germline, CDR1 is SGHTS, CDR2 YDEGEE. V lost 0 bases to trimming and J lost 4 bases; unmatched junction nucleotides: 1. This CDR3 region has 15 residues. CDR3 region: CASSLVLAGGYEQYF. CDR3 DNA sequence: TGTGCCAGCAGCTTGGTACTAGCGGGAGGGTACGAGCAGTACTTC. Variable domain in full (rest from reference TRBV5-8 and TRBJ2-7): EAGVTQSPTHLIKTRGQQATLRCSPISGHTSVYWYQQALGLGLQFLLWYDEGEERNRGNFPPRFSGRQFPNYSSELNVNALELEDSALYLCASSLVLAGGYEQYFGPGTRLTVT.

This clone appeared a single time. J is TRBJ2-5 and V is TRBV5-4, with 7 bases lining up with TRBD2. The CDR3 runs to 14 residues. V was clipped by 4 bases and J by 5 bases; unmatched bases: 8. Germline assignment: CDR1 SGHNT and CDR2 YYREEE (reference sequence). CDR3 residues: CASSPGEGWETQYF. In DNA, the CDR3 is TGTGCCAGCAGCCCGGGGGAGGGGTGGGAGACCCAGTACTTC.

The DNA for the CDR3 is TGTGCCAGCAGCACGACAGCCAGAGTCTACGAGCAGTACTTC. This gives the protein CASSTTARVYEQYF. This chain joins TRBV9 and TRBJ2-7, with D tentatively TRBD1 (5 bases). This CDR3 region has 14 residues. The V gene's germline CDR1 is SGDLS and CDR2 YYNGEE. The germline V and J ends were trimmed by 4 bases and 3 bases, with 14 bases remaining between them.

The chain recombines TRBV7-9 with TRBJ2-3, with a tentative D call TRBD2 (5 bases). V was cut by 7 bases and J by 6 bases, with 11 bases left in between. Looked up from germline, CDR1 is SEHNR and CDR2 is FQNEAQ (reference sequence). CDR3 length equals 12 residues. The chain's CDR3 is CASTPRADTQYF. In DNA, the CDR3 is TGTGCCAGCACTCCGAGGGCGGATACGCAGTATTTT.

Turning to this clone: Other nucleotide sequences in the sample specify the same CDR3. The V call is TRBV19, the J call TRBJ1-2; 8 bases line up with TRBD1. Trimming cost V 6 bases and J 4 bases; bases outside gene matches: 4. Germline assignment: CDR1 LNHDA and CDR2 SQIVND (reference sequence). CDR3 length: 13 amino acids. Here the CDR3 DNA reads TGTGCCAGTAGCAGTACAGGGGGCTATGGCTACACCTTC. Encoded protein: CASSSTGGYGYTF.

The chain couples TRBV5-1 to TRBJ1-6; maybe TRBD1 (6 bases). Germline assignment: CDR1 SGHRS and CDR2 YFSETQ. V lost 4 bases and J 10 bases, leaving 12 bases between the germline ends. This CDR3 comprises 13 residues. CDR3 sequence: CASSLEQGSPLHF. The CDR3 DNA reads TGCGCCAGCAGCCTTGAACAGGGATCACCCCTCCACTTT. Full variable domain (missing parts from reference TRBV5-1 and TRBJ1-6): KAGVTQTPRYLIKTRGQQVTLSCSPISGHRSVSWYQQTPGQGLQFLFEYFSETQRNKGNFPGRFSGRQFSNSRSEMNVSTLELGDSALYLCASSLEQGSPLHFGNGTRLTVT.

The chain combines TRBV19 with TRBJ2-2; perhaps TRBD1 as D (7 bases). The V end was cut by 5 bases, the J end by 4 bases, with 17 bases between. From germline, CDR1 is LNHDA and CDR2 SQIVND (reference sequence). The CDR3 runs to 16 residues. In nucleotides, the CDR3 is TGTGCCAGTAGTGATTACAGGGGAGGAGGCACCGGGGAGCTGTTTTTT. Encoded protein: CASSDYRGGGTGELFF.

The gene calls are TRBV19 and TRBJ1-5; D unresolved. V lost 4 bases, J lost 4 bases, and 5 bases lay in between. Per the germline V gene, CDR1 is LNHDA and CDR2 is SQIVND (reference sequence). CDR3 length: 12 residues. The CDR3 DNA is TGTGCCAGTAGTAGCGGGAATCAGCCCCAGCATTTT. Its protein product is CASSSGNQPQHF. Supplemented by reference TRBV19 and TRBJ1-5, the full variable domain reads DGGITQSPKYLFRKEGQNVTLSCEQNLNHDAMYWYRQDPGQGLRLIYYSQIVNDFQKGDIAEGYSVSREKKESFPLTVTSAQKNPTAFYLCASSSGNQPQHFGDGTRLSIL.

The V gene is TRBV6-5, the J gene TRBJ1-2; D unresolved. The CDR3 sequence is 13 residues long. Germline-derived CDR1 and CDR2 are MNHEY and SVGAGI. Trimming took off 7 bases at V and 7 bases at J, with 16 bases between the two ends. CDR3: CASMVSRGIGYTF. CDR3 DNA sequence: TGTGCCAGCATGGTGTCGAGAGGGATTGGCTACACCTTC.

V usage is TRBV9 and J usage is TRBJ1-3, with D uncertain. Germline V gene sequence: CDR1 SGDLS, CDR2 YYNGEE. Trimming removed 2 bases at V and 0 bases at J, with 6 bases between. This CDR3 has 14 amino acids. The chain's CDR3 is CASSVLSSGNTIYF. CDR3 nucleotides: TGTGCCAGCAGCGTGTTGAGCTCTGGAAACACCATATATTTT.